Listed here are 14 T cell receptor beta chains from one sample, sequenced in a study of T cell responses to AZD1222 COVID-19 vaccine. Assay used: immunoSEQ multiplex PCR; TCRdb lists only in-frame clones, some missing. The sample records 120,000 to 150,000 clones, about 92% being singletons. The input for sequencing was peripheral blood, taken 28 days after the second AZD1222 dose. These TCRs come from an adult who received the AZD1222 COVID-19 vaccine.

The V and J genes are TRBV19 and TRBJ1-5; D gene uncertain. Deletions cut 6 bases from V and 6 bases from J, with 15 bases between. The CDR3 has 14 residues. Germline lookup yields CDR1 LNHDA and CDR2 SQIVND (reference sequence). The CDR3 bases are TGTGCCAGTAGCTGGCAGGCACGGGGTCAGCCCCAGCATTTT. Translating it yields CASSWQARGQPQHF.

The chain employs TRBV30 and TRBJ2-7, with 8 bases fitting TRBD1. The ends lost 4 bases at V and 2 bases at J; junction bases unmatched: 7. Germline V CDR1 and CDR2: GTSNPN, SVGIG (reference sequence). The CDR3 consists of 14 residues. This CDR3 reads CAWKTGGPAYEQYF. As DNA, the CDR3 is TGTGCCTGGAAAACAGGGGGTCCGGCCTACGAGCAGTACTTC.

V is TRBV18 and J is TRBJ1-2, with D perhaps TRBD1 (5 bases). Germline CDR1 KGHSH, CDR2 LQKENI. V was cut by 0 bases and J by 5 bases, with 13 bases left in between. The CDR3 covers 15 residues. CDR3 protein: CASSPPEWGLYGYTF. The DNA of the CDR3 is TGTGCCAGCTCACCACCTGAATGGGGCCTATATGGCTACACCTTC.

The chain links TRBV7-9 to TRBJ2-3; no reliable D call. The CDR3 is 12 amino acids. From germline, CDR1 is SEHNR and CDR2 FQNEAQ (reference sequence). Deletions cut 0 bases from V and 2 bases from J, with 0 bases between. CDR3 sequence reads: CASSLATDTQYF. The CDR3 DNA is TGTGCCAGCAGCTTAGCCACAGATACGCAGTATTTT.

This chain connects TRBV25-1 to TRBJ2-5; TRBD2 is a possible D gene (6 bases). The CDR3 length is 16 residues. CDR1 MGHDK and CDR2 SYGVNS come from the germline V gene. V lost 1 base, J lost 2 bases, and 14 bases lay in between. The DNA of the CDR3 is TGTGCCAGCAGTGAATTGGGCGGGGCTCCTCAAGAGACCCAGTACTTC. Amino acid sequence: CASSELGGAPQETQYF.

The chain joins TRBV7-9 to TRBJ2-6; unclear D gene. The CDR3 loop spans 15 amino acids. V lost 2 bases and J 1 base, leaving 6 bases between the germline ends. Germline V gene lookup returns CDR1 SEHNR and CDR2 FQNEAQ (reference sequence). CDR3 sequence reads: CASSLWLSGANVLTF. The CDR3 bases are TGTGCCAGCAGCTTATGGTTGTCTGGGGCCAACGTCCTGACTTTC.

The CDR3 region is CASSPKVGTDTQYF. CDR3 DNA: TGTGCCAGCAGCCCGAAAGTTGGGACAGATACGCAGTATTTT. The chain links TRBV7-2 to TRBJ2-3; D not certain. V was cut by 5 bases and J by 3 bases, with 12 bases left in between. The CDR3 loop spans 14 amino acids. CDR1 SGHTA and CDR2 FQGNSA come from the germline V gene.

Here the CDR3 reads CASKQGVYNEQFF. Here the CDR3 DNA reads TGTGCCAGCAAACAGGGGGTCTACAATGAGCAGTTCTTC. The chain is built from TRBV27 and TRBJ2-1, with 8 nucleotides matching TRBD1. CDR3 length: 13 amino acids. V was clipped by 7 bases and J by 3 bases; unmatched bases: 2. Germline V gives CDR1 MNHEY, CDR2 SMNVEV (reference sequence).

The chain is built from TRBV29-1 and TRBJ1-4; D possibly corresponds to TRBD1 (6 bases). The V gene lost 4 bases and the J gene lost 7 bases, with 22 bases spanning the gap. Germline V gene data show CDR1 as SQVTM and CDR2 as ANQGSEA. CDR3 length: 16 amino acids. The CDR3 DNA is TGCAGCGTTGTTGGGCCATGGGGGGCGCGAGGTGAAAAACTGTTTTTT. It is translated as CSVVGPWGARGEKLFF.

The chain combines TRBV15 with TRBJ2-1; TRBD2 agrees at 10 bases. The CDR3 is 17 residues long. CDR1 and CDR2 from the germline V gene are LNHNV and YYDKDF (reference sequence). The trim removed 1 base at V and 3 bases at J, leaving 6 bases unmatched. The CDR3 coding sequence is TGTGCCACCAGCAGAGTTGCTAGCGGGAGTTTCTACAATGAGCAGTTCTTC. Its protein is CATSRVASGSFYNEQFF.

This chain links TRBV11-2 with TRBJ1-1, with a weak D call TRBD1 (5 bases). This CDR3 has 13 amino acids. CDR1 is SGHAT and CDR2 is FQNNGV in the germline V gene. The V end was cut by 6 bases, the J end by 6 bases, with 14 bases between. The CDR3 here is CASSSMGPPEAFF. For the CDR3, the DNA is TGTGCCAGCAGTTCCATGGGACCCCCTGAAGCTTTCTTT.

This chain's CDR3 is CASSRVYETQYF. The CDR3 nucleotides are TGTGCCAGCAGTCGGGTTTACGAGACCCAGTACTTC. The J gene is TRBJ2-5, the V gene TRBV2; unclear D gene. There are 12 residues in the CDR3. Germline CDR1 is SNHLY and CDR2 is FYNNEI. V was trimmed by 5 bases and J by 5 bases, leaving 9 bases between them.

V gene TRBV4-1 combines with J gene TRBJ2-5; TRBD1 agrees at 11 bases. The length of the CDR3 is 14 residues. Germline assignment: CDR1 MGHRA and CDR2 YSYEKL. The V segment lost 4 bases and the J segment 4 bases; nucleotides outside the gene matches: 2. This chain's CDR3 is CASSLDRGRETQYF. The CDR3 nucleotides are TGCGCCAGCAGCCTGGACAGGGGGCGAGAGACCCAGTACTTC.

The V and J genes are TRBV24-1 and TRBJ2-3, with D maybe TRBD1 (6 bases). The CDR3 is made up of 16 amino acids. The V gene's germline CDR1 is KGHDR and CDR2 SFDVKD. V lost 3 bases and J 2 bases, leaving 14 bases between the germline ends. CDR3 sequence: CATSDQTGWNTDTQYF. CDR3 sequence (DNA): TGTGCCACCAGTGATCAAACAGGGTGGAACACAGATACGCAGTATTTT.